By proportion, the clone carrying this T cell receptor beta chain is medium-sized. Its antigen remains unidentified. The sample originates from a study of T cell repertoires and leukemia-associated antigens. Study-wide points: Vbeta, Jbeta, VDJ rearrangement and unique CDR3 counts did not differ significantly across four groups.

Germline V CDR1 and CDR2: SEHNR, FQNEAQ (reference sequence). V shed 7 bases and J shed 4 bases, with 8 bases lying between them. This CDR3 has 12 amino acids. TCRdb analysed the 5' RACE reads with MiXCR anew, one entry per CDR3 protein. The table includes approximately 9,300 distinct CDR3 sequences, approximately 40% detected once. This TCR was sampled from a female donor in good health. The chain is built from TRBV7-9 and TRBJ2-1; D unclear. Sequenced material: CD3+ T cells sorted from blood and cultured. The CDR3: CASTGKYNEQFF. CDR3 nucleotides: TGTGCCAGCACCGGTAAATACAATGAGCAGTTCTTC.